This is a list of T cell receptor beta chains from one sample in a study of blood T cell repertoires in COVID-19. Data came from immunoSEQ multiplex PCR; TCRdb stores just in-frame clones and leaves some out. The repertoire holds approximately 450,000 clones, with approximately 90% as singletons. The source material was peripheral blood. The receptors originated from a young woman with acute or convalescent COVID-19. Each CDR3 is given with its conserved first and last residue. Each record gives: CDR3 DNA, CDR3 protein, V gene, J gene, clone size, D gene. D genes are given only for firm matches. Clone size, where shown, is once, few, many, or a class for clones that have expanded.

CDR3nt: TGTGCCAGCAGTTACGGAGGACAGGGGAACTATGGCTACACCTTC
CDR3aa: CASSYGGQGNYGYTF
v_gene: TRBV6-5
j_gene: TRBJ1-2
abundance: NA
d_gene: TRBD1

CDR3nt: TGTGCCAGCAGCTCAGAGCCGGGACTAGTGCCCACCGGGGAGCTGTTTTTT
CDR3aa: CASSSEPGLVPTGELFF
v_gene: TRBV9
j_gene: TRBJ2-2
abundance: few
d_gene: TRBD2

CDR3nt: TGTGCCAGCAGTCCGTACGGACAGTCTTCTGAAGCTTTCTTT
CDR3aa: CASSPYGQSSEAFF
v_gene: TRBV28
j_gene: TRBJ1-1
abundance: few
d_gene: NA

CDR3nt: TGTGCCAGCAGCTTGGCCCCGACAGGGGGTTTTGAGCAGTACTTC
CDR3aa: CASSLAPTGGFEQYF
v_gene: TRBV5-4
j_gene: TRBJ2-7
abundance: NA
d_gene: TRBD1

CDR3nt: TGTGCCAGCAGTGATTCCTTAGCGGGGGCACGAGAGACCCAGTACTTC
CDR3aa: CASSDSLAGARETQYF
v_gene: TRBV2
j_gene: TRBJ2-5
abundance: NA
d_gene: TRBD2

CDR3nt: TGTGCCAGCCGTTTGGGACTCTGGGAGGGGACCCGGGAGGGCAATGAGCAGTTCTTC
CDR3aa: CASRLGLWEGTREGNEQFF
v_gene: TRBV2
j_gene: TRBJ2-1
abundance: medium-sized
d_gene: TRBD2

CDR3nt: TGTGCCAGCAGCTTAGACGACTGGTTTAGGACTGAAGCTTTCTTT
CDR3aa: CASSLDDWFRTEAFF
v_gene: TRBV7-2
j_gene: TRBJ1-1
abundance: NA
d_gene: NA

CDR3nt: TGTGCCAGTAGTAATTCCGGAGACCCCGGCAATGAGCAGTTCTTC
CDR3aa: CASSNSGDPGNEQFF
v_gene: TRBV19
j_gene: TRBJ2-1
abundance: NA
d_gene: NA

CDR3nt: TGCGCCAGCCGAGGGGGCGGAGGCGCTTTCTTT
CDR3aa: CASRGGGGAFF
v_gene: TRBV4-1
j_gene: TRBJ1-1
abundance: NA
d_gene: TRBD1

CDR3nt: TGTGCCAGCAGTTACGGGCAGGGGGCCTACGAGCAGTACTTC
CDR3aa: CASSYGQGAYEQYF
v_gene: TRBV6-6
j_gene: TRBJ2-7
abundance: NA
d_gene: TRBD1

CDR3nt: TGTGCCAGCAGCTTAGCTGTTTCGGGCTATGGCTACACCTTC
CDR3aa: CASSLAVSGYGYTF
v_gene: TRBV7-2
j_gene: TRBJ1-2
abundance: NA
d_gene: NA

CDR3nt: TGTGCCAGCAGCCAAGATTTTGGGACAGGGCAGGTTGCCCTCCACTTT
CDR3aa: CASSQDFGTGQVALHF
v_gene: TRBV4-2
j_gene: TRBJ1-6
abundance: NA
d_gene: TRBD1

CDR3nt: TGTGCCACTAGTTTAACTAGCGGGGGGGCAGGTACGCAGTATTTT
CDR3aa: CATSLTSGGAGTQYF
v_gene: TRBV24-1
j_gene: TRBJ2-3
abundance: NA
d_gene: TRBD2

CDR3nt: TGTGCCAGCAGTCTGTCACAGGGTGGGTTCAATGAGCAGTTCTTC
CDR3aa: CASSLSQGGFNEQFF
v_gene: TRBV27
j_gene: TRBJ2-1
abundance: NA
d_gene: NA

CDR3nt: TGTGCCTGGAGGCAAGGGAGGAATCAGCCCCAGCATTTT
CDR3aa: CAWRQGRNQPQHF
v_gene: TRBV30
j_gene: TRBJ1-5
abundance: NA
d_gene: NA

CDR3nt: TGTGCCAGCAGCACAGGGAACAGGGGTGTAGAGACCCAGTACTTC
CDR3aa: CASSTGNRGVETQYF
v_gene: TRBV9
j_gene: TRBJ2-5
abundance: NA
d_gene: TRBD1

CDR3nt: TGCGCCAGCAGCCAAAGACAGGGGGCAGATACGCAGTATTTT
CDR3aa: CASSQRQGADTQYF
v_gene: TRBV4-1
j_gene: TRBJ2-3
abundance: NA
d_gene: TRBD1

CDR3nt: TGTGCCAGCAGCCACCGGACACGGACCTCTAACTATGGCTACACCTTC
CDR3aa: CASSHRTRTSNYGYTF
v_gene: TRBV14
j_gene: TRBJ1-2
abundance: NA
d_gene: NA

CDR3nt: TGCGCCAGCAGCTGGACTGACGTAACCTACGAGCAGTACTTC
CDR3aa: CASSWTDVTYEQYF
v_gene: TRBV5-1
j_gene: TRBJ2-7
abundance: NA
d_gene: NA

CDR3nt: TGTGCCAGCAGCCCACCTGACAGGGGCATAGAAGAGACCCAGTACTTC
CDR3aa: CASSPPDRGIEETQYF
v_gene: TRBV7-9
j_gene: TRBJ2-5
abundance: NA
d_gene: TRBD1

CDR3nt: TGTGCCAGCAGGCTGGGGCAGGGGATCTCTAATTCACCCCTCCACTTT
CDR3aa: CASRLGQGISNSPLHF
v_gene: TRBV28
j_gene: TRBJ1-6
abundance: NA
d_gene: NA